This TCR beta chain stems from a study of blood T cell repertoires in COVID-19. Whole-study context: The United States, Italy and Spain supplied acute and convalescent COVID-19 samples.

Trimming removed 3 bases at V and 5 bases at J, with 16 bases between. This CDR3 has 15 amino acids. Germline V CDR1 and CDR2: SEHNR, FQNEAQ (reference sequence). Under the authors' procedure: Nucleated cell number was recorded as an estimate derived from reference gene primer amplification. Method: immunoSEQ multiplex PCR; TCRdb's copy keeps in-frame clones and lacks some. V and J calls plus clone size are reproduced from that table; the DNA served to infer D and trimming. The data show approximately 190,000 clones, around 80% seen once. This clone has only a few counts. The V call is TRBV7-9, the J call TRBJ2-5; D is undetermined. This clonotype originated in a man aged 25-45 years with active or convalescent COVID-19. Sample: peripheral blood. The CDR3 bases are TGTGCCAGCAGCTTGGGCCAGGTTCGGTCGGAGACCCAGTACTTC. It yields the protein CASSLGQVRSETQYF.